The rows below give T cell receptor beta chains drawn from one sample of a study of blood T cell repertoires in COVID-19. The protocol was immunoSEQ multiplex PCR, while the TCRdb copy is restricted to in-frame clones and leaves out a portion. The profile shows about 270,000 clones, around 85% of them singletons. Sequenced material: peripheral blood. Receptor source: a woman in her 70s with acute or convalescent COVID-19. The CDR3 runs from the conserved cysteine through the conserved F or W. A D gene is named only where the DNA matches it firmly. Clone size is given for some rows only: seen once, a few or many times, or a class if the clone is expanded.

V	size	D	J	length	CDR3	DNA
TRBV5-1	.	.	TRBJ2-3	15	CASSLRGRAIDTQYF	TGCGCCAGCAGCCTAAGGGGAAGAGCAATAGATACGCAGTATTTT
TRBV19	.	.	TRBJ1-4	12	CASSREGEKLFF	TGTGCCAGTAGTCGGGAGGGGGAAAAACTGTTTTTT
TRBV19	many	.	TRBJ2-3	16	CASSQVTQSRADTQYF	TGTGCCAGTAGTCAAGTCACTCAGAGCAGGGCAGATACGCAGTATTTT
TRBV7-3	many	TRBD1	TRBJ1-6	14	CASSFTGVNSPLHF	TGTGCCAGCAGCTTTACAGGGGTTAATTCACCCCTCCACTTT
TRBV3-1/TRBV3-2	.	TRBD1	TRBJ2-7	13	CASSQRQGGEQYF	TGTGCCAGCAGCCAGCGACAGGGTGGCGAGCAGTACTTC
TRBV5-1	.	.	TRBJ1-2	14	CASSPSTANYGYTF	TGCGCCAGCAGCCCATCGACAGCTAACTATGGCTACACCTTC
TRBV7-8	.	.	TRBJ2-1	16	CASSLFTGGIGNEQFF	TGTGCCAGCAGCTTATTTACGGGGGGCATAGGCAATGAGCAGTTCTTC
TRBV13	.	.	TRBJ1-6	14	CASSLQGSNSPLHF	TGTGCCAGCAGCTTACAGGGATCCAATTCACCCCTCCACTTT
TRBV2	.	TRBD1	TRBJ1-1	16	CASNPGQGVRNTEAFF	TGTGCCAGCAACCCGGGACAGGGGGTGCGGAACACTGAAGCTTTCTTT
TRBV5-4	.	TRBD1	TRBJ1-1	15	CASSSGQGFGTEAFF	TGTGCCAGCAGCTCGGGACAGGGGTTCGGCACTGAAGCTTTCTTT
TRBV6-2/TRBV6-3	.	.	TRBJ1-1	14	CASSYASMNTEAFF	TGTGCCAGCAGTTACGCCAGTATGAACACTGAAGCTTTCTTT
TRBV19	.	TRBD1	TRBJ2-3	14	CASSPPGGLDTQYF	TGTGCCAGTAGTCCCCCAGGGGGCTTAGATACGCAGTATTTT
TRBV27	.	.	TRBJ1-5	19	CASRPAGGFGGRGNQPQHF	TGTGCCAGCAGACCAGCTGGGGGGTTTGGGGGGAGAGGCAATCAGCCCCAGCATTTT
TRBV5-4	.	.	TRBJ1-2	13	CASSLPGNYGYTF	TGTGCCAGCAGCTTGCCGGGGAACTATGGCTACACCTTC
TRBV10-3	.	TRBD1	TRBJ2-7	12	CAIRGTEDEQYF	TGTGCCATCAGAGGGACAGAGGACGAGCAGTACTTC
TRBV7-2	.	.	TRBJ2-7	15	CASSLGSVGVYEQYF	TGTGCCAGCAGCTTAGGAAGCGTCGGGGTCTACGAGCAGTACTTC
TRBV11-3	once	.	TRBJ1-2	14	CASSLDSSGAGYTF	TGTGCCAGCAGCTTAGACTCTTCAGGGGCTGGCTACACCTTC
TRBV18	.	.	TRBJ1-1	14	CASSPRTVSTEAFF	TGTGCCAGCTCACCGCGGACAGTGTCGACTGAAGCTTTCTTT
TRBV12-3/TRBV12-4	.	TRBD1	TRBJ2-3	13	CASRRQGSDTQYF	TGTGCCAGCAGGCGACAGGGCTCAGATACGCAGTATTTT
TRBV2	.	.	TRBJ2-2	14	CASLSNRQSGELFF	TGTGCCAGCCTTTCTAACCGACAGTCCGGGGAGCTGTTTTTT
TRBV6-6	.	.	TRBJ1-2	13	CASSPRQDYGYTF	TGTGCCAGCAGCCCCCGACAGGACTATGGCTACACCTTC
TRBV5-1	.	TRBD1	TRBJ1-1	14	CASSVTGMNTEAFF	TGCGCCAGCAGCGTGACAGGGATGAACACTGAAGCTTTCTTT
TRBV5-1	few	.	TRBJ1-2	15	CASSFDTRANYGYTF	TGCGCCAGCAGCTTCGACACGAGAGCTAACTATGGCTACACCTTC
TRBV7-2	once	TRBD2	TRBJ2-7	18	CASSLYTVSGDLAYEQYF	TGTGCCAGCAGCTTATATACAGTTAGCGGGGACCTCGCCTACGAGCAGTACTTC
TRBV10-1	.	.	TRBJ2-2	17	CASSAGTYRSNTGELFF	TGCGCCAGCAGTGCCGGGACTTATCGATCGAACACCGGGGAGCTGTTTTTT
TRBV14	.	TRBD1	TRBJ1-5	13	CASSRDSNQPQHF	TGTGCCAGCAGCCGGGACAGTAATCAGCCCCAGCATTTT
TRBV18	.	TRBD1	TRBJ2-7	16	CASSPPTGTGLYEQYF	TGTGCCAGCTCACCACCGACCGGGACAGGCTTGTACGAGCAGTACTTC
TRBV9	.	.	TRBJ1-2	13	CASSKDGNYGYTF	TGTGCCAGCAGCAAAGACGGGAACTATGGCTACACCTTC
TRBV7-8	.	TRBD1	TRBJ1-2	14	CASSLEAGGYGYTF	TGTGCCAGCAGCTTAGAAGCAGGGGGCTATGGCTACACCTTC
TRBV2	few	.	TRBJ2-2	20	CASSGPNIQENARITGELFF	TGTGCCAGCAGTGGGCCGAATATACAGGAAAATGCTCGAATCACCGGGGAGCTGTTTTTT
TRBV25-1	.	.	TRBJ2-5	13	CASSGGTTETQYF	TGTGCCAGCAGTGGGGGGACAACAGAGACCCAGTACTTC
TRBV5-1	.	.	TRBJ2-3	14	CASSLLPAGDTQYF	TGCGCCAGCAGCTTGCTGCCCGCCGGGGATACGCAGTATTTT
TRBV5-1	.	.	TRBJ2-3	11	CASSLRDMRYF	TGCGCCAGCAGCTTGCGGGACATGCGGTATTTT
TRBV7-9	.	.	TRBJ1-2	11	CASSSNYGYTF	TGTGCCAGCAGTTCGAACTATGGCTACACCTTC
TRBV4-1	.	TRBD1	TRBJ1-4	16	CASSQWGETGFEKLFF	TGCGCCAGCAGCCAATGGGGGGAGACAGGGTTTGAAAAACTGTTTTTT
TRBV15	.	.	TRBJ1-4	15	CATSRDSATNEKLFF	TGTGCCACCAGCAGAGATAGCGCAACTAATGAAAAACTGTTTTTT
TRBV9	.	TRBD2	TRBJ2-7	15	CASSAGSGGYYEQYF	TGTGCCAGCAGCGCGGGTAGCGGGGGGTACTACGAGCAGTACTTC
TRBV3-1/TRBV3-2	once	.	TRBJ2-1	14	CASKGGWTYNEQFF	TGTGCCAGCAAAGGGGGTTGGACCTACAATGAGCAGTTCTTC
TRBV7-9	.	.	TRBJ2-1	16	CASSLARASPYNEQFF	TGTGCCAGCAGCTTAGCGCGGGCTAGCCCCTACAATGAGCAGTTCTTC
TRBV20-1	.	TRBD2	TRBJ2-5	15	CSASMVRGGQETQYF	TGCAGTGCTAGTATGGTGCGGGGGGGACAAGAGACCCAGTACTTC
TRBV27	.	.	TRBJ2-2	14	CASSLLRHTGELFF	TGTGCCAGCAGTTTACTCAGGCACACCGGGGAGCTGTTTTTT
TRBV11-2	few	.	TRBJ1-2	14	CASSLPGRTNGYTF	TGTGCCAGCAGCTTACCTGGGAGGACTAACGGCTACACCTTC
TRBV12-3/TRBV12-4	.	.	TRBJ1-1	11	CASHKAGEAFF	TGTGCCAGCCACAAAGCGGGGGAAGCTTTCTTT
TRBV18	.	TRBD2	TRBJ2-1	15	CASSLSGLADNEQFF	TGTGCCAGCTCACTCTCGGGACTAGCGGACAATGAGCAGTTCTTC
TRBV6-6	.	TRBD1	TRBJ1-2	16	CASSYGPTGGIYGYTF	TGTGCCAGCAGTTACGGACCGACAGGGGGTATCTATGGCTACACCTTC
TRBV7-9	.	TRBD1	TRBJ1-4	15	CASSWDGTVTEKLFF	TGTGCCAGCAGCTGGGATGGGACAGTAACTGAAAAACTGTTTTTT
TRBV19	.	.	TRBJ1-5	15	CASSITGSRNQPQHF	TGTGCCAGTAGTATAACAGGCTCCAGAAATCAGCCCCAGCATTTT
TRBV5-5	.	TRBD1	TRBJ1-5	19	CASSLLPRQGRSDSQPQHF	TGTGCCAGCAGCTTGCTCCCAAGACAGGGACGCAGCGACAGTCAGCCCCAGCATTTT